These 32 T cell receptor beta chains came from one sample sequenced in a study of radiotherapy plus CTLA-4 blockade in lung cancer. This table comes from immunoSEQ multiplex PCR, and its TCRdb copy is limited to in-frame clones, with some not included. Here the sample spans 95,000 to 150,000 clones, just under 90% being singletons. Sequenced here: peripheral blood, sampled from a patient treated with radiotherapy plus ipilimumab. The origin of the receptors is a human donor with non-small cell lung cancer that progressed on radiotherapy plus ipilimumab.

The chain carries TRBV5-1 and TRBJ2-3; 9 positions match TRBD1. Trimming removed 3 bases from V and 1 base from J; junction bases left unmatched: 3. Germline V gene sequence: CDR1 SGHRS, CDR2 YFSETQ. The CDR3 consists of 15 residues. In DNA, the CDR3 is TGCGCCAGCAGCTCGGGACAGGGACGCACAGATACGCAGTATTTT. Translated, it gives CASSSGQGRTDTQYF.

The chain combines TRBV12-2 with TRBJ2-3; TRBD1 was called by the table and not checked on the DNA. TRBV12-2 is listed as a pseudogene. This CDR3 spans 16 amino acids. CDR3 in amino acids: CASRLAPGQGRGTQYF. CDR3 DNA sequence: TGTGCAAGTCGCTTAGCCCCTGGACAGGGGAGGGGTACGCAGTATTTT.

The chain links TRBV5-1 to TRBJ1-2; TRBD1 matches at 9 bases. The ends lost 2 bases at V and 1 base at J; junction bases unmatched: 3. Germline V gene lookup returns CDR1 SGHRS and CDR2 YFSETQ. This CDR3 is 15 amino acids long. The CDR3 loop reads CASSLGTGSNYGYTF. The CDR3 DNA reads TGCGCCAGCAGCTTAGGGACAGGGAGTAACTATGGCTACACCTTC. The entire variable domain, with the rest obtained from reference TRBV5-1 and TRBJ1-2, is as follows: KAGVTQTPRYLIKTRGQQVTLSCSPISGHRSVSWYQQTPGQGLQFLFEYFSETQRNKGNFPGRFSGRQFSNSRSEMNVSTLELGDSALYLCASSLGTGSNYGYTFGSGTRLTVV.

This clone is a singleton in its sample. The chain carries TRBV19 and TRBJ1-5; D ambiguous. Germline V gene data show CDR1 as LNHDA and CDR2 as SQIVND (reference sequence). This CDR3 is built from 16 residues. Trimming shortened V by 4 bases and J by 0 bases, and 13 bases separated the two germline ends. CDR3 in amino acids: CASSNSGAASNQPQHF. In DNA form, the CDR3 reads TGTGCCAGTAGTAATAGTGGTGCAGCTAGCAATCAGCCCCAGCATTTT. The full variable domain, rest sourced from reference TRBV19 and TRBJ1-5, is DGGITQSPKYLFRKEGQNVTLSCEQNLNHDAMYWYRQDPGQGLRLIYYSQIVNDFQKGDIAEGYSVSREKKESFPLTVTSAQKNPTAFYLCASSNSGAASNQPQHFGDGTRLSIL.

The V gene is TRBV29-1, the J gene TRBJ2-5; no firm D call. Germline CDR1 and CDR2: SQVTM and ANQGSEA. CDR3 length: 12 amino acids. Trimming took off 4 bases at V and 5 bases at J, with 11 bases between the two ends. CDR3 residues: CSVALALETQYF. CDR3 DNA: TGCAGCGTTGCGTTGGCATTGGAGACCCAGTACTTC.

The chain has TRBV10-2 and TRBJ1-2; D is possibly TRBD1 (5 bases). Per germline, CDR1 WSHSY and CDR2 SAAADI. The V and J ends lost 3 bases and 5 bases respectively, with 16 bases between them. This CDR3 has 15 residues. For the CDR3, the DNA is TGCGCCAGCAGTGACCTCTCTATATCAGGGTATGGCTACACCTTC. Its protein product is CASSDLSISGYGYTF.

Here the CDR3 DNA reads TGCGCCAGCAGCTTGGGTTTAATGCCCGATCAGCCCCAGCATTTT. This gives the protein CASSLGLMPDQPQHF. The chain uses TRBV5-1 and TRBJ1-5; D is unclear. CDR1 is SGHRS, CDR2 YFSETQ, per germline. Trimming removed 0 bases at V and 5 bases at J, with 12 bases between. The CDR3 consists of 15 residues. Full variable domain (remainder filled in from reference TRBV5-1 and TRBJ1-5): KAGVTQTPRYLIKTRGQQVTLSCSPISGHRSVSWYQQTPGQGLQFLFEYFSETQRNKGNFPGRFSGRQFSNSRSEMNVSTLELGDSALYLCASSLGLMPDQPQHFGDGTRLSIL.

J is TRBJ1-5 and V is TRBV2; a possible D gene is TRBD1 (5 bases). CDR1 SNHLY and CDR2 FYNNEI come from the germline V gene. Trimming pared 6 bases from V and 1 base from J, leaving 10 bases between. The CDR3 has 14 amino acids. CDR3 in DNA: TGTGCCAGCAGCGGGACCAACAGCAATCAGCCCCAGCATTTT. Translating it yields CASSGTNSNQPQHF.

The chain links TRBV6-5 to TRBJ2-7, with D uncertain. Germline V lookup: CDR1 MNHEY, CDR2 SVGAGI. Trimming shortened V by 5 bases and J by 4 bases, and 12 bases separated the two germline ends. The CDR3 is 13 residues long. For the CDR3, the DNA is TGTGCCAGCAGTGATGGGGTAGAGTACGAGCAGTACTTC. Its translation is CASSDGVEYEQYF.

The chain couples TRBV7-9 to TRBJ2-1; 9 nucleotides line up with TRBD2. Looked up from germline, CDR1 is SEHNR and CDR2 is FQNEAQ (reference sequence). The CDR3 is 17 residues long. The trim removed 7 bases at V and 8 bases at J, leaving 18 bases unmatched. As DNA, the CDR3 is TGTGCCAGCATCATATCGAGGTTAGCGGGAGCTCGCGATGAGCAGTTCTTC. This translates into CASIISRLAGARDEQFF.

This clone showed up just a few times. The rearrangement joins TRBV28 to TRBJ2-7; no definite D call. V was pared by 4 bases and J by 4 bases, with 11 bases between. The CDR3 loop spans 13 amino acids. Germline CDR1 MDHEN, CDR2 SYDVKM. CDR3 nucleotide sequence: TGTGCCAGCAGTTCCCCTCGACGATACGAGCAGTACTTC. Translation: CASSSPRRYEQYF.

CDR3 region: CASSIQGLEQYF. Written as DNA, the CDR3 is TGTGCCAGCAGTATACAGGGATTGGAGCAGTACTTC. The J gene is TRBJ2-7, the V gene TRBV7-3; the D gene is possibly TRBD1 (6 bases). Germline CDR1 is SGHTA and CDR2 is FQGTGA. CDR3 length equals 12 residues. V was pared by 6 bases and J by 7 bases, with 13 bases between.

This clone was seen only once. V gene TRBV2 combines with J gene TRBJ2-2, with D hard to call. The CDR3 contains 15 residues. Germline CDR1 reads SNHLY; CDR2 reads FYNNEI. V lost 3 bases to trimming and J lost 0 bases, with 8 bases between them. CDR3 sequence: CASSDYRPNTGELFF. The CDR3 DNA is TGTGCCAGCAGTGACTACCGACCGAACACCGGGGAGCTGTTTTTT.

The genes are TRBV28 and TRBJ1-5; 7 bases match TRBD1. Trimming took 5 bases from V and 3 from J; bases not matched to a gene: 16. Germline V gene data show CDR1 as MDHEN and CDR2 as SYDVKM. This CDR3 has 18 amino acids. The CDR3 DNA reads TGTGCCAGCAGTCTTCGACAGGGCTTCAGGATAATCAATCAGCCCCAGCATTTT. It encodes CASSLRQGFRIINQPQHF.

CDR3 protein: CASSFRQGWSGYTF. CDR3 DNA sequence: TGTGCCAGCAGTTTTCGACAGGGGTGGTCTGGCTACACCTTC. This rearrangement joins TRBV28 to TRBJ1-2; 8 nucleotides line up with TRBD1. V lost 3 bases, J lost 7 bases, and 7 bases stayed unmatched. The CDR3 length is 14 residues. Germline V gives CDR1 MDHEN, CDR2 SYDVKM.

The chain combines TRBV2 with TRBJ1-2, with unresolved D. The CDR3 consists of 14 residues. Germline assignment: CDR1 SNHLY and CDR2 FYNNEI. V lost 0 bases and J 4 bases, leaving 9 bases between the germline ends. The CDR3: CASSEAMKPYGYTF. CDR3 in DNA: TGTGCCAGCAGTGAAGCAATGAAACCCTATGGCTACACCTTC.

The rearrangement joins TRBV7-9 to TRBJ1-4, with 7 bases that match TRBD1. CDR1 is SEHNR, CDR2 FQNEAQ, per germline (reference sequence). J was trimmed by 6 bases and V by 4 bases; bases with no gene match: 11. This CDR3 contains 16 residues. The CDR3 bases are TGTGCCAGCAGCTATATAACAGGGGCCGCCGATGAAAAACTGTTTTTT. This translates into CASSYITGAADEKLFF. The full variable domain, with the rest looked up from reference TRBV7-9 and TRBJ1-4, is DTGVSQNPRHKITKRGQNVTFRCDPISEHNRLYWYRQTLGQGPEFLTYFQNEAQLEKSRLLSDRFSAERPKGSFSTLEIQRTEQGDSAMYLCASSYITGAADEKLFFGSGTQLSVL.

In this sample, this clone turned up a few times. The rearrangement uses TRBV5-5 and TRBJ1-2; no clear D. The V gene lost 7 bases and the J gene lost 8 bases, with 18 bases spanning the gap. The CDR3 is 13 amino acids. Germline CDR1 reads SGHKS; CDR2 reads YYEKEE (reference sequence). The CDR3 loop reads CASHPTRVTGYTF. CDR3 bases: TGTGCCAGCCACCCAACGAGGGTTACAGGCTACACCTTC.

The chain has TRBV5-1 and TRBJ2-1, with TRBD1 identical over 7 bases. Trimming at V came to 0 bases and at J to 5 bases, leaving 2 bases not matched to a gene. CDR1 is SGHRS, CDR2 YFSETQ, per germline. CDR3 size: 14 residues. The CDR3: CASSLGQGNNEQFF. CDR3 in DNA: TGCGCCAGCAGCTTGGGACAGGGCAACAATGAGCAGTTCTTC.

The sample holds one count of this clone. The CDR3: CASSEEGPNTEAFF. For the CDR3, the DNA is TGTGCCAGCAGTGAAGAGGGGCCGAACACTGAAGCTTTCTTT. The chain couples TRBV25-1 to TRBJ1-1; D may be TRBD1 (5 bases). Trimming cost V 2 bases and J 1 base, with 8 bases left between them. Germline values: CDR1 MGHDK, CDR2 SYGVNS. CDR3 length: 14 amino acids.

This chain uses TRBV18 with TRBJ2-7, with TRBD1 matching over 7 bases. Looked up from germline, CDR1 is KGHSH and CDR2 is LQKENI. Unmatched junction bases numbered 2, after V lost 4 bases and J lost 2 bases. This CDR3 contains 13 residues. CDR3 sequence: CASSHGQAYEQYF. The CDR3, as DNA: TGTGCCAGCTCACACGGACAGGCCTACGAGCAGTACTTC.

This sequence joins TRBV7-6 and TRBJ2-1; 7 nucleotides line up with TRBD1. Trimming cost V 1 base and J 5 bases; bases outside gene matches: 8. CDR3 length: 16 amino acids. CDR1 and CDR2 (germline): SGHVS, FNYEAQ. DNA of the CDR3: TGTGCCAGCAGCTTAGGACGACAGGGTCACGACAATGAGCAGTTCTTC. Residues: CASSLGRQGHDNEQFF.

The CDR3 region is CASSDQGAETQYF. DNA of the CDR3: TGTGCCAGTAGTGACCAGGGCGCGGAGACCCAGTACTTC. V usage is TRBV19 and J usage is TRBJ2-5; the D gene is possibly TRBD1 (5 bases). With 5 bases removed from V and 5 bases from J, the gap between germline ends came to 12 bases. The CDR3 is 13 residues long. Germline V gene lookup returns CDR1 LNHDA and CDR2 SQIVND (reference sequence). The full variable domain, its missing parts supplied by reference TRBV19 and TRBJ2-5, is DGGITQSPKYLFRKEGQNVTLSCEQNLNHDAMYWYRQDPGQGLRLIYYSQIVNDFQKGDIAEGYSVSREKKESFPLTVTSAQKNPTAFYLCASSDQGAETQYFGPGTRLLVL.

The chain combines TRBV27 with TRBJ2-6; 7 bases match TRBD2. The V gene end was trimmed by 6 bases and the J gene end by 3 bases; junction bases not matched to a gene: 8. In germline, CDR1 is MNHEY, CDR2 SMNVEV (reference sequence). The CDR3 length is 16 residues. The CDR3 DNA sequence: TGTGCCAGCAGCCGCGATGGGGGGGTTGGGGCCAACGTCCTGACTTTC. Translated, it gives CASSRDGGVGANVLTF.

The chain employs TRBV19 and TRBJ2-6, with D maybe TRBD1 (5 bases). CDR3 length equals 18 residues. Trimming left V 4 bases short and J 13 bases short, with 29 bases between. CDR1 is LNHDA, CDR2 SQIVND, per germline (reference sequence). CDR3 DNA: TGTGCCAGTAGTAGTCTGAGGACAATCACAAAGTCGGGCCAAGTCCTGACTTTC. Residues: CASSSLRTITKSGQVLTF. The full variable domain, in which reference TRBV19 and TRBJ2-6 provide the parts outside the CDR3, is DGGITQSPKYLFRKEGQNVTLSCEQNLNHDAMYWYRQDPGQGLRLIYYSQIVNDFQKGDIAEGYSVSREKKESFPLTVTSAQKNPTAFYLCASSSLRTITKSGQVLTFGAGSRLTVL.

This clone was detected once. The chain combines TRBV9 with TRBJ2-1; unclear D gene. Germline CDR1 SGDLS, CDR2 YYNGEE. CDR3 size: 14 residues. The V end lost 1 base, the J end lost 5 bases, and 10 bases lay between the germline ends. CDR3 loop: CASSVIPGNNEQFF. CDR3 nucleotides: TGTGCCAGCAGCGTAATCCCAGGCAACAATGAGCAGTTCTTC.

J is TRBJ2-1 and V is TRBV9; 7 bases match TRBD2. This CDR3 spans 14 amino acids. CDR1 is SGDLS and CDR2 is YYNGEE in the germline V gene. V was clipped by 2 bases and J by 7 bases; unmatched bases: 6. The CDR3 DNA follows: TGTGCCAGCAGCGTGGGAGGGCCCGGGAATGAGCAGTTCTTC. The encoded protein is CASSVGGPGNEQFF. Supplemented by reference TRBV9 and TRBJ2-1, the full variable domain reads DSGVTQTPKHLITATGQRVTLRCSPRSGDLSVYWYQQSLDQGLQFLIQYYNGEERAKGNILERFSAQQFPDLHSELNLSSLELGDSALYFCASSVGGPGNEQFFGPGTRLTVL.

The rearrangement uses TRBV18 and TRBJ1-1, with 7 positions matching TRBD1. The CDR3 length is 14 residues. CDR1 KGHSH and CDR2 LQKENI come from the germline V gene. Germline trimming cut 8 bases from V and 1 base from J; bases unmatched to any gene: 7. DNA for the CDR3: TGTGCCAGCGCGGAACAGGGGACGAACACTGAAGCTTTCTTT. It translates to CASAEQGTNTEAFF.

The chain recombines TRBV4-1 with TRBJ1-1; D unresolved. With 3 bases removed from V and 0 bases from J, the gap between germline ends came to 17 bases. This CDR3 is built from 17 residues. The germline V gene encodes CDR1 MGHRA and CDR2 YSYEKL. CDR3 residues: CASSHDPRQTLNTEAFF. For the CDR3, the DNA is TGCGCCAGCAGCCACGACCCGAGGCAGACTCTGAACACTGAAGCTTTCTTT.

The chain is built from TRBV2 and TRBJ2-5; 14 bases agree with TRBD2. The DNA end lines up better with TRBJ2-7; the J call may be wrong. The CDR3 sequence is 16 residues long. Germline CDR1 and CDR2: SNHLY and FYNNEI. The CDR3 sequence is CASSDRGLAGAYEQYF. In nucleotides, the CDR3 is TGTGCCAGCAGTGATAGGGGACTAGCGGGAGCCTACGAGCAGTACTTC.

This sequence joins TRBV5-1 and TRBJ2-5, with D unclear. Trimming stripped 4 bases from V and 4 bases from J, with 14 bases between. Germline assignment: CDR1 SGHRS and CDR2 YFSETQ. The length of the CDR3 is 14 residues. The CDR3 loop is CASSPTALGETQYF. The CDR3 DNA follows: TGCGCCAGCAGCCCAACAGCGTTGGGAGAGACCCAGTACTTC.

Here the CDR3 DNA reads TGTGCCAGCAGTGAAAAACAGGGGACGCGAAACTATGGCTACACCTTC. Encoded protein: CASSEKQGTRNYGYTF. The chain links TRBV6-1 to TRBJ1-2; 7 positions match TRBD1. V gave up 2 bases and J gave up 2 bases; unmatched junction bases: 8. The germline V gene has CDR1 MNHNS and CDR2 SASEGT. The CDR3 extends over 16 amino acids.